The 27 T cell receptor beta chains below all came from one sample that was sequenced in a study of blood T cell repertoires in COVID-19. Using immunoSEQ multiplex PCR, the repertoire was profiled, and TCRdb retains in-frame clones only, with some absent. The sample gives approximately 200,000 clones, approximately 87% of which show up once; approximately 6.2% is in the top ten. The source material was peripheral blood. These receptors all come from a man aged 60 to 69 who had recovered from COVID-19.

The chain uses TRBV4-3 and TRBJ2-1; tentatively, D is TRBD1 (5 bases). CDR3 length equals 14 residues. Trimming left V 3 bases short and J 1 base short, with 7 bases between. Germline-derived CDR1 and CDR2 are LGHNA and YSLEER. DNA of the CDR3: TGCGCCAGCAGCCAGCAGGGTTCCTACAATGAGCAGTTCTTC. This gives the protein CASSQQGSYNEQFF.

V and J are TRBV7-3 and TRBJ1-2, with 12 bases aligning to TRBD1. V shed 4 bases and J 4 bases; nucleotides not matched to a gene: 4. The CDR3 extends over 15 amino acids. Per the germline V gene, CDR1 is SGHTA and CDR2 is FQGTGA. In nucleotides, the CDR3 is TGTGCCAGCAGCTCTGGGACAGGGGGCCTCTATGGCTACACCTTC. Residues: CASSSGTGGLYGYTF.

For the CDR3, the DNA is TGTGCCAGCAGTCTTTACAGGGGGCCGTACGAGCAGTACTTC. Translated, it gives CASSLYRGPYEQYF. This chain joins TRBV6-5 and TRBJ2-7; 9 bases are shared with TRBD1. The V segment lost 5 bases and the J segment 4 bases; nucleotides outside the gene matches: 6. The germline V gene has CDR1 MNHEY and CDR2 SVGAGI. The CDR3 length is 14 residues.

The chain combines TRBV27 with TRBJ1-2; the D gene is possibly TRBD1 (6 bases). Trimming took 4 bases from V and 6 from J, leaving 15 bases between them. In germline, CDR1 is MNHEY, CDR2 SMNVEV (reference sequence). The CDR3 is 14 residues long. CDR3 sequence reads: CASSSYREGDGYTF. CDR3 coding DNA: TGTGCCAGCAGTTCTTACAGGGAGGGAGATGGCTACACCTTC.

This chain joins TRBV5-4 and TRBJ1-6; 7 bases line up with TRBD1. With V trimmed by 4 bases and J by 8 bases, 6 bases remained unmatched. Germline values: CDR1 SGHNT, CDR2 YYREEE (reference sequence). The CDR3 is 14 residues long. CDR3 nucleotides: TGTGCCAGCAGCCCCGGACAGGTTTATTCACCCCTCCACTTT. This encodes CASSPGQVYSPLHF.

This chain connects TRBV6-5 to TRBJ2-2; 7 nucleotides match TRBD1. The ends lost 6 bases at V and 6 bases at J; junction bases unmatched: 10. The germline V gene has CDR1 MNHEY and CDR2 SVGAGI. This CDR3 comprises 15 residues. The CDR3 spells CASSPLGGGSGELFF. DNA of the CDR3: TGTGCCAGCAGCCCCTTAGGGGGCGGTTCCGGGGAGCTGTTTTTT.

The V call is TRBV27, the J call TRBJ1-5; TRBD1 might be the D (5 bases). Germline V gene sequence: CDR1 MNHEY, CDR2 SMNVEV (reference sequence). The V and J ends lost 6 bases and 0 bases respectively, with 12 bases between them. The CDR3 is 15 amino acids. CDR3 region: CASSRVFNSNQPQHF. In nucleotides, the CDR3 is TGTGCCAGCAGCAGGGTTTTCAATAGCAATCAGCCCCAGCATTTT.

The V and J genes are TRBV30 and TRBJ1-3, with 9 bases matching TRBD1. Germline V CDR1 and CDR2: GTSNPN, SVGIG (reference sequence). This CDR3 region has 14 residues. V gave up 5 bases and J gave up 2 bases; unmatched junction bases: 4. In DNA, the CDR3 is TGTGCCTGGGAACAGGGGGCCGCTGGAAACACCATATATTTT. It translates to CAWEQGAAGNTIYF. The full variable domain, completed using reference TRBV30 and TRBJ1-3, is SQTIHQWPATLVQPVGSPLSLECTVEGTSNPNLYWYRQAAGRGLQLLFYSVGIGQISSEVPQNLSASRPQDRQFILSSKKLLLSDSGFYLCAWEQGAAGNTIYFGEGSWLTVV.

CDR3 loop: CASSPLGASPNSPLHF. The CDR3 DNA sequence: TGTGCCAGCAGCCCCCTGGGGGCCTCCCCTAATTCACCCCTCCACTTT. J is TRBJ1-6 and V is TRBV5-5, with D maybe TRBD1 (6 bases). This CDR3 is 16 amino acids long. With 4 bases removed from V and 6 bases from J, the gap between germline ends came to 17 bases. Germline CDR1 is SGHKS and CDR2 is YYEKEE (reference sequence).

The chain couples TRBV9 to TRBJ2-5; maybe TRBD2 (5 bases). CDR1 is SGDLS and CDR2 is YYNGEE in the germline V gene. Deletions cut 1 base from V and 2 bases from J, with 12 bases between. This CDR3 region has 15 residues. CDR3 residues: CASSVLGGLQETQYF. DNA for the CDR3: TGTGCCAGCAGCGTACTTGGCGGGCTACAAGAGACCCAGTACTTC.

The V gene is TRBV7-6, the J gene TRBJ2-3; D is possibly TRBD2 (6 bases). This CDR3 has 16 amino acids. CDR1 and CDR2 (germline): SGHVS, FNYEAQ. Trimming pared 1 base from V and 3 bases from J, leaving 14 bases between. Here the CDR3 DNA reads TGTGCCAGCAGCTTAGAGGGCGGGACGGGGACAGATACGCAGTATTTT. Amino acids: CASSLEGGTGTDTQYF.

The rearrangement links TRBV2 to TRBJ1-1, with a possible D match to TRBD1 (5 bases). The CDR3 has 12 residues. Germline V gene sequence: CDR1 SNHLY, CDR2 FYNNEI. V was trimmed by 6 bases and J by 6 bases, leaving 11 bases between them. CDR3: CASRGRGAEAFF. In nucleotides, the CDR3 is TGTGCCAGCAGGGGGAGGGGAGCTGAAGCTTTCTTT.

The chain couples TRBV5-1 to TRBJ1-1, with D perhaps matching TRBD1 (6 bases). V lost 0 bases to trimming and J lost 4 bases, with 10 bases between them. CDR3 length equals 14 residues. The germline V gene encodes CDR1 SGHRS and CDR2 YFSETQ. CDR3 region: CASSLVGAGTEAFF. CDR3 bases: TGCGCCAGCAGCTTGGTGGGGGCTGGCACTGAAGCTTTCTTT.

The J gene is TRBJ1-5, the V gene TRBV19; 7 positions match TRBD1. This CDR3 contains 14 residues. J lost 3 bases, V lost 7 bases, and 6 bases had no gene match. Germline CDR1 is LNHDA and CDR2 is SQIVND (reference sequence). CDR3 bases: TGTGCCAGTACTACGACAGGGACCAATCAGCCCCAGCATTTT. This sequence encodes CASTTTGTNQPQHF.

The chain couples TRBV5-1 to TRBJ2-3; 8 bases line up with TRBD1. The CDR3 length is 14 residues. Germline loops: CDR1 SGHRS, CDR2 YFSETQ. Unmatched junction bases numbered 4, after V lost 4 bases and J lost 3 bases. The chain's CDR3 is CASSIGTGTDTQYF. CDR3 in DNA: TGCGCCAGCAGCATAGGGACAGGTACAGATACGCAGTATTTT.

V is TRBV24-1 and J is TRBJ2-1; 8 bases are shared with TRBD2. CDR3 length equals 18 residues. With V trimmed by 9 bases and J by 5 bases, 20 bases remained unmatched. In germline, CDR1 is KGHDR, CDR2 SFDVKD. The CDR3 DNA reads as TGTGCCACCGTACTGTCGATAGGGGGGGCGGGAGGTGACAATGAGCAGTTCTTC. Its protein is CATVLSIGGAGGDNEQFF.

The rearrangement uses TRBV4-2 and TRBJ1-4, with 8 bases fitting TRBD1. V lost 2 bases to trimming and J lost 8 bases; unmatched junction nucleotides: 10. CDR1 is LGHNA, CDR2 YNFKEQ, per germline. The CDR3 sequence is 16 residues long. CDR3 DNA: TGTGCCAGCAGCCAACCCTCAGGACAGGGAATAGAAAAACTGTTTTTT. Translating it yields CASSQPSGQGIEKLFF.

The gene calls are TRBV3-1 (or the pseudogene TRBV3-2) and TRBJ2-3; 9 bases line up with TRBD2. Unmatched junction bases numbered 4, after V lost 6 bases and J lost 0 bases. The CDR3 spans 15 residues. Germline CDR1 is LGHDT and CDR2 is YNNKEL (reference sequence). The CDR3 nucleotides are TGTGCCAGCAGAGGCCTAGCGGGGAGCACAGATACGCAGTATTTT. Translation gives CASRGLAGSTDTQYF.

The rearrangement joins TRBV3-1 (or the pseudogene TRBV3-2) to TRBJ2-7; D is unresolved. In germline, CDR1 is LGHDT, CDR2 YNNKEL (reference sequence). V was cut by 1 base and J by 3 bases, with 13 bases left in between. The CDR3 extends over 15 amino acids. The CDR3 region is CASSQGRSFYYEQYF. The CDR3 nucleotides are TGTGCCAGCAGCCAAGGCCGAAGCTTTTACTACGAGCAGTACTTC.

The chain recombines TRBV6-5 with TRBJ1-6, with 10 bases that match TRBD1. This CDR3 has 15 amino acids. CDR1 is MNHEY and CDR2 is SVGAGI in the germline V gene. V lost 6 bases, J lost 8 bases, and 7 bases stayed unmatched. CDR3 bases: TGTGCCAGCAGGACCGGAGGGACAGGGGATTCACCCCTCCACTTT. Amino acids: CASRTGGTGDSPLHF.

V gene TRBV6-6 combines with J gene TRBJ2-7, with 7 bases fitting TRBD1. The length of the CDR3 is 16 residues. CDR1 is MNHNY, CDR2 SVGAGI, per germline (reference sequence). V lost 6 bases and J lost 1; bases outside the gene matches: 12. CDR3 in DNA: TGTGCCAGCAGCCGGGGCTCCGGGACAGTTTCCTACGAGCAGTACTTC. Protein product: CASSRGSGTVSYEQYF.

The V and J genes are TRBV19 and TRBJ2-3; 9 nucleotides match TRBD2. With V trimmed by 8 bases and J by 4 bases, 7 bases remained unmatched. Germline CDR1 is LNHDA and CDR2 is SQIVND (reference sequence). CDR3 size: 14 residues. CDR3 loop: CASQASGTSDTQYF. CDR3 in DNA: TGTGCCAGTCAGGCTAGCGGGACCTCAGATACGCAGTATTTT.

The V gene is TRBV19, the J gene TRBJ2-2; perhaps TRBD2 as D (5 bases). CDR1 and CDR2 from the germline V gene are LNHDA and SQIVND (reference sequence). Trimming cost V 5 bases and J 3 bases, with 13 bases left between them. CDR3 size: 15 residues. The CDR3 DNA sequence: TGTGCCAGTAGTGCGTACGAGGGATACACCGGGGAGCTGTTTTTT. The encoded protein is CASSAYEGYTGELFF.

The genes are TRBV6-1 and TRBJ1-2; D not resolved. The germline V and J ends were trimmed by 2 bases and 2 bases, with 9 bases remaining between them. In germline, CDR1 is MNHNS, CDR2 SASEGT. The CDR3 spans 14 residues. The CDR3 reads CASSESGRNYGYTF. CDR3 bases: TGTGCCAGCAGTGAAAGCGGCAGGAACTATGGCTACACCTTC.

This clone appeared a few times. J is TRBJ2-7 and V is TRBV27; 7 bases are shared with TRBD1. Germline-derived CDR1 and CDR2 are MNHEY and SMNVEV (reference sequence). CDR3 length equals 14 residues. The V gene end was trimmed by 5 bases and the J gene end by 6 bases; junction bases not matched to a gene: 10. In nucleotides, the CDR3 is TGTGCCAGCAGTCACAGGGGTTATAATGGCGAGCAGTACTTC. Protein sequence: CASSHRGYNGEQYF.

CDR3 DNA sequence: TGTGCCAGCAGCAAGGACAGAGTAAATCAGCCCCAGCATTTT. This gives the protein CASSKDRVNQPQHF. The chain links TRBV21-1 to TRBJ1-5; the D call in the table, TRBD1, was not verified against the DNA. TRBV21-1 is a listed pseudogene. The CDR3 has 14 residues.

This sequence joins TRBV7-9 and TRBJ2-3; tentatively, D is TRBD2 (6 bases). Germline lookup yields CDR1 SEHNR and CDR2 FQNEAQ (reference sequence). With 11 bases removed from V and 1 base from J, the gap between germline ends came to 13 bases. The CDR3 extends over 13 amino acids. CDR3 amino acids: CAGGLRGTDTQYF. The CDR3 DNA follows: TGTGCCGGGGGACTCCGGGGCACAGATACGCAGTATTTT. Using reference TRBV7-9 and TRBJ2-3 for the parts outside the CDR3, the full variable domain is DTGVSQNPRHKITKRGQNVTFRCDPISEHNRLYWYRQTLGQGPEFLTYFQNEAQLEKSRLLSDRFSAERPKGSFSTLEIQRTEQGDSAMYLCAGGLRGTDTQYFGPGTRLTVL.